This TCR beta chain was recorded in a study of radiotherapy plus CTLA-4 blockade in lung cancer. Germline V gene sequence: CDR1 MNHNS, CDR2 SASEGT. The V segment lost 6 bases and the J segment 6 bases; nucleotides outside the gene matches: 9. The CDR3 contains 15 residues. Generated by immunoSEQ multiplex PCR, the TCRdb table keeps only in-frame clones and is missing some. The top ten hold 5.5% to 8% of the sample, which has 95,000 to 150,000 clones, around 89% seen once. The study's findings and limits: Among reported predictors of response, early blood T cell clone dynamics with interferon-beta performed best.

Treatment of patients with chemo-refractory metastatic non-small-cell lung cancer consisted of focal radiation plus CTLA-4 blockade with ipilimumab. In the case of this clone: Its antigen is as yet unknown.

V and J are TRBV6-1 and TRBJ2-1; TRBD2 agrees at 9 bases. This clonotype was sampled from a human donor with non-small cell lung cancer that progressed on radiotherapy plus ipilimumab. The material was peripheral blood, obtained from a patient treated with radiotherapy plus ipilimumab. The CDR3 here is CASSMKTSGPNEQFF. CDR3 sequence (DNA): TGTGCCAGCAGCATGAAGACTAGCGGACCCAATGAGCAGTTCTTC.